Listed below are T cell receptor beta chains from one sample, sequenced in a study of vaccination and CD4 T cells after COVID-19. These receptors' targets are unknown. TCRdb ran MiXCR on the PCR reads and lists one entry per CDR3 protein. The table has about 21,000 distinct CDR3 sequences, about 40% seen once. The specimen comprised CD4+ T cells from blood, cultured in vitro, sampled before SARS-CoV-2 vaccination. The receptors originated from a human donor who had recovered from COVID-19. Both conserved end residues are part of each CDR3. A D gene is named only where the DNA matches it firmly. A row's size may be missing; if present it is once, few, many or a size class.

>TRBJ1-1|TRBV6-1|NA|NA
CASSSGDFYTEAFF
TGTGCCAGCAGTAGTGGGGACTTCTACACTGAAGCTTTCTTT
>TRBJ2-5|TRBV7-9|NA|NA
CASSLTGAAQETQYF
TGTGCCAGCAGCTTAACCGGGGCCGCACAAGAGACCCAGTACTTC
>TRBJ2-5|TRBV20-1|NA|TRBD1
CSARDEGAGETQYF
TGCAGTGCTAGAGATGAGGGGGCTGGGGAGACCCAGTACTTC
>TRBJ1-1|TRBV7-2|NA|TRBD1
CASSFIDRGTEAFF
TGTGCCAGCAGCTTTATCGACAGGGGAACTGAAGCTTTCTTT
>TRBJ1-3|TRBV6-5|few|NA
CASSYGDSGNTIYF
TGTGCCAGCAGTTACGGGGACTCTGGAAACACCATATATTTT
>TRBJ2-3|TRBV19|NA|NA
CASSPLVQDTQYF
TGTGCCAGTAGTCCACTAGTACAGGATACGCAGTATTTT
>TRBJ1-1|TRBV11-3|NA|NA
CASSLVQMNTEAFF
TGTGCCAGCAGCTTAGTCCAGATGAACACTGAAGCTTTCTTT
>TRBJ2-7|TRBV29-1|once|TRBD1
CSVRTGGHYEQYF
TGCAGCGTACGGACAGGGGGTCACTACGAGCAGTACTTC
>TRBJ1-2|TRBV6-2/TRBV6-3|NA|NA
CASSVIGAANYGYTF
TGTGCCAGCAGCGTGATCGGGGCCGCTAACTATGGCTACACCTTC
>TRBJ1-2|TRBV7-2|few|TRBD1
CASSLDRGAGYTF
TGTGCCAGCAGCTTGGACAGGGGGGCTGGCTACACCTTC
>TRBJ1-2|TRBV15|few|NA
CATSRATVNYGYTF
TGTGCCACCAGCAGAGCCACGGTTAACTATGGCTACACCTTC
>TRBJ1-3|TRBV7-8|few|TRBD1
CASSLTGPGNTIYF
TGTGCCAGCAGCTTGACAGGGCCTGGAAACACCATATATTTT
>TRBJ2-5|TRBV7-6|NA|NA
CAGSLYGGEYF
TGTGCCGGCAGCTTATACGGCGGAGAGTACTTC
>TRBJ1-5|TRBV7-6|medium-sized|NA
CASSLSGGSNQPQHF
TGTGCCAGCAGCTTATCGGGCGGTAGCAATCAGCCCCAGCATTTT
>TRBJ2-1|TRBV24-1|NA|TRBD1
CATSAGGNEQFF
TGTGCCACCAGCGCAGGGGGCAATGAGCAGTTCTTC
>TRBJ2-1|TRBV19|NA|NA
CASSYDRSSYNEQFF
TGTGCCAGTAGTTACGACAGGAGCTCCTACAATGAGCAGTTCTTC
>TRBJ1-2|TRBV20-1|NA|NA
CSARETGPRYTF
TGCAGTGCCAGAGAGACGGGTCCGCGCTACACCTTC
>TRBJ1-5|TRBV29-1|NA|NA
CSVREGSNQPQHF
TGCAGCGTTAGGGAAGGGAGCAATCAGCCCCAGCATTTT
>TRBJ1-1|TRBV20-1|NA|NA
CSARNRTLNTEAFF
TGCAGTGCCCGCAATAGGACTCTGAACACTGAAGCTTTCTTT
>TRBJ2-7|TRBV6-2/TRBV6-3|NA|TRBD1
CASRQGAGVYEQYF
TGTGCCAGCAGACAGGGGGCTGGTGTCTACGAGCAGTACTTC
>TRBJ1-1|TRBV20-1|few|NA
CSARGAAEAFF
TGCAGTGCTAGGGGGGCTGCTGAAGCTTTCTTT
>TRBJ1-1|TRBV19|NA|TRBD1
CASRSGQLNTEAFF
TGTGCCAGTAGATCGGGACAGCTGAACACTGAAGCTTTCTTT
>TRBJ2-7|TRBV12-3/TRBV12-4|few|NA
CASSLMAGGLSYEQYF
TGTGCCAGCAGTTTAATGGCAGGAGGGCTCTCCTACGAGCAGTACTTC
>TRBJ2-7|TRBV10-1|NA|NA
CASSEYQGYEQYF
TGCGCCAGCAGTGAGTATCAGGGTTACGAGCAGTACTTC
>TRBJ1-5|TRBV2|few|NA
CASRATGYSNQPQHF
TGTGCCAGCAGGGCTACAGGATATAGCAATCAGCCCCAGCATTTT
>TRBJ2-1|TRBV24-1|NA|NA
CATSDSLGDEQFF
TGTGCCACCAGTGATTCCCTGGGGGATGAGCAGTTCTTC
>TRBJ2-2|TRBV12-3/TRBV12-4|once|TRBD2
CASSVTGTSGSRHGELFF
TGTGCCAGCAGTGTAACAGGGACTAGCGGGAGCAGACACGGGGAGCTGTTTTTT
>TRBJ1-2|TRBV11-3|few|NA
CASSTVKEGYTF
TGTGCCAGCAGCACGGTTAAAGAGGGCTACACCTTC
>TRBJ1-6|TRBV27|few|NA
CASSFLQGFNSPLHF
TGTGCCAGCAGTTTTCTACAGGGTTTTAATTCACCCCTCCACTTT
>TRBJ2-7|TRBV4-1|NA|NA
CASSQDGWGEQYF
TGCGCCAGCAGCCAAGATGGGTGGGGGGAGCAGTACTTC
>TRBJ2-3|TRBV6-1|NA|TRBD1
CASRRGQGAADTQYF
TGTGCCAGCAGACGCGGACAGGGGGCGGCAGATACGCAGTATTTT
>TRBJ2-5|TRBV5-6|NA|TRBD1
CASSGDLRDRGQETQYF
TGTGCCAGCAGCGGGGACCTCCGGGACAGGGGTCAAGAGACCCAGTACTTC
>TRBJ2-2|TRBV10-3|NA|NA
CAIPRDVRMNTGELFF
TGTGCCATCCCCCGGGACGTAAGAATGAACACCGGGGAGCTGTTTTTT
>TRBJ1-1|TRBV20-1|NA|TRBD1
CSARSGTGVRTEAFF
TGCAGTGCTAGATCCGGGACAGGGGTCAGAACTGAAGCTTTCTTT
>TRBJ2-1|TRBV6-5|NA|TRBD1
CASSYSTGVSYNEQFF
TGTGCCAGCAGTTACTCCACAGGGGTCTCCTACAATGAGCAGTTCTTC
>TRBJ1-1|TRBV11-3|few|TRBD1
CASSQRQGGTEAFF
TGTGCCAGCAGCCAAAGACAGGGCGGAACTGAAGCTTTCTTT
>TRBJ2-5|TRBV12-3/TRBV12-4|NA|NA
CASRAQGRETQYF
TGTGCCAGCAGGGCCCAGGGAAGAGAGACCCAGTACTTC
>TRBJ1-5|TRBV20-1|few|NA
CSASPRTLRGNQPQHF
TGCAGTGCTAGCCCTAGAACATTGCGGGGCAATCAGCCCCAGCATTTT
>TRBJ1-1|TRBV19|once|NA
CASSAPGLLNTEAFF
TGTGCCAGTAGTGCCCCTGGACTTTTGAACACTGAAGCTTTCTTT
>TRBJ2-7|TRBV4-2|NA|TRBD2
CASSHISGVQSYEQYF
TGTGCCAGCAGCCATATTAGCGGGGTCCAATCCTACGAGCAGTACTTC
>TRBJ1-1|TRBV6-5|few|TRBD1
CASSYMGTGIEAFF
TGTGCCAGCAGTTACATGGGGACAGGGATAGAAGCTTTCTTT
>TRBJ1-5|TRBV19|few|NA
CASSMGRASNQPQHF
TGTGCCAGTAGTATGGGGAGAGCCAGCAATCAGCCCCAGCATTTT
>TRBJ1-6|TRBV7-9|NA|NA
CASSLSRQGSPLHF
TGTGCCAGCAGCTTAAGCAGGCAGGGGTCACCCCTCCACTTT
>TRBJ1-1|TRBV7-2|few|NA
CASSLAGGQNTEAFF
TGTGCCAGCAGCTTGGCCGGGGGACAGAACACTGAAGCTTTCTTT
>TRBJ2-3|TRBV28|NA|NA
CASSKSGSTDTQYF
TGTGCCAGCAGTAAGAGCGGGAGCACAGATACGCAGTATTTT
>TRBJ2-5|TRBV27|NA|NA
CASRGGETQYF
TGTGCCAGTAGGGGGGGAGAGACCCAGTACTTC
>TRBJ1-3|TRBV6-9|NA|NA
CASTTTRVPGNTIYF
TGTGCCAGCACTACGACCCGGGTCCCCGGAAACACCATATATTTT
>TRBJ2-3|TRBV7-2|few|NA
CASSLVWETDTQYF
TGTGCCAGCAGCTTAGTCTGGGAAACAGATACGCAGTATTTT
>TRBJ1-5|TRBV28|NA|NA
CASSLLGGFHQHF
TGTGCCAGCAGTTTATTGGGGGGGTTTCACCAGCATTTT
>TRBJ2-7|TRBV5-8|NA|NA
CASSLAPGADEQYF
TGTGCCAGCAGCTTGGCTCCGGGAGCGGACGAGCAGTACTTC
>TRBJ1-1|TRBV12-3/TRBV12-4|NA|NA
CASRPRLGERTEAFF
TGTGCCAGCAGACCCCGACTGGGGGAACGCACTGAAGCTTTCTTT
>TRBJ2-5|TRBV20-1|NA|TRBD2
CSAVAPVPGGRETQYF
TGCAGTGCTGTAGCCCCCGTTCCGGGGGGGCGTGAGACCCAGTACTTC
>TRBJ2-7|TRBV19|NA|NA
CASSSQTSDRYGYEQYF
TGTGCCAGTAGTTCTCAAACCTCCGACAGGTACGGGTACGAGCAGTACTTC
>TRBJ1-5|TRBV20-1|NA|NA
CSARGKSGRIDQPQHF
TGCAGTGCTAGAGGGAAGTCAGGGCGTATCGATCAGCCCCAGCATTTT